The clone carrying this T cell receptor beta chain occurred many times. Its antigen remains unidentified. The CDR3 totals 15 residues. Germline CDR1 is MNHNS and CDR2 is SASEGT. The J segment lost 5 bases and the V segment lost 4 bases, leaving 10 bases of the junction unmatched. This sample was included in a study of T-cell reconstitution after alpha-beta-depleted transplantation in children. Study-wide results and limits: Where some patients showed high TCRbeta diversity at day 60, it came from recipient T cells and thymic progenitors that had survived. Approximately two months post-transplant, alpha-beta T cells reportedly originated from several hundred expanded graft clones. The main origin of T-cell counts and diversity one year after transplant was newly produced T cells.

Molecular barcoding with unique molecular identifiers was used for the TCRbeta library. TCRdb used MiXCR to reprocess the PCR reads, holding one entry per CDR3 protein. The sample shows under 250,000 distinct CDR3 sequences, 5.5% to 7% of them seen only once. This specimen was PBMCs, taken before TCRalphabeta/CD19-depleted stem cell transplant. This chain uses TRBV6-1 with TRBJ2-5; 7 nucleotides match TRBD1. The source of this sequence is a boy younger than 10 with acute lymphoblastic leukemia, due to receive a stem cell transplant. The CDR3 here is CASSGQGAWRETQYF. CDR3 sequence (DNA): TGTGCCAGCAGTGGACAGGGAGCCTGGAGGGAGACCCAGTACTTC.